These T cell receptor beta chains were read from a single sample in a study of tissue T cells after allogeneic stem cell transplantation. TCRdb's copy holds only in-frame clones and misses some; the assay was immunoSEQ multiplex PCR. The sample contains approximately 45,000 clones, 80% to 95% of which appear only once. The specimen comprised blood, sampled before transplantation. The receptors were sampled from a woman aged 40 to 75 who later had graft-versus-host disease after an allogeneic stem cell transplant. Each CDR3 is given with its conserved first and last residue. Each record gives: V gene, J gene, D gene, clone size, CDR3 DNA, CDR3 protein. D genes are given only for firm matches. Clone size, where shown, is once, few, many, or a class for clones that have expanded.

v_gene: TRBV4-1
j_gene: TRBJ1-1
d_gene: .
abundance: .
CDR3nt: TGCGCCAGCAGCCAAGATTCGGGGTCTGAAGCTTTCTTT
CDR3aa: CASSQDSGSEAFF

v_gene: TRBV5-1
j_gene: TRBJ2-5
d_gene: TRBD1
abundance: .
CDR3nt: TGCGCCAGCTTCAAGACAGGGGGCAATTCCTGGGAGACCCAGTACTTC
CDR3aa: CASFKTGGNSWETQYF

v_gene: TRBV29-1
j_gene: TRBJ1-1
d_gene: .
abundance: .
CDR3nt: TGCAGCGTCAGCTGGAGCGGCCTGCAAAGGGAAGCTTTCTTT
CDR3aa: CSVSWSGLQREAFF

v_gene: TRBV6-5
j_gene: TRBJ1-1
d_gene: .
abundance: .
CDR3nt: TGTGCCAGCAGTTACTCGTTGACAGGCCTGAACACTGAAGCTTTCTTT
CDR3aa: CASSYSLTGLNTEAFF

v_gene: TRBV5-1
j_gene: TRBJ2-3
d_gene: .
abundance: .
CDR3nt: TGCGCCAGCAGCAGGAGACAGGCCCATACAGATACGCAGTATTTT
CDR3aa: CASSRRQAHTDTQYF

v_gene: TRBV27
j_gene: TRBJ2-1
d_gene: .
abundance: .
CDR3nt: TGTGCCAGCAGTTTATCTGGCAATGAGCAGTTCTTC
CDR3aa: CASSLSGNEQFF

v_gene: TRBV7-2
j_gene: TRBJ2-1
d_gene: TRBD1
abundance: once
CDR3nt: TGTGCCAGCAGCCAGCGGACAGGCTACAATGAGCAGTTCTTC
CDR3aa: CASSQRTGYNEQFF

v_gene: TRBV10-1
j_gene: TRBJ1-1
d_gene: TRBD1
abundance: .
CDR3nt: TGCGCCAGCAGAAGGGCGACAGGGGAAGAAGCTTTCTTT
CDR3aa: CASRRATGEEAFF

v_gene: TRBV7-9
j_gene: TRBJ2-3
d_gene: TRBD2
abundance: .
CDR3nt: TGTGCCAGCCCCCCGAACCGACTAGCGGGAGACGAGGGAGATACGCAGTATTTT
CDR3aa: CASPPNRLAGDEGDTQYF

v_gene: TRBV12-3/TRBV12-4
j_gene: TRBJ2-7
d_gene: .
abundance: .
CDR3nt: TGTGCCAGCAGTTTAGTTGGAGGGGGACTGCAGTACTTC
CDR3aa: CASSLVGGGLQYF

v_gene: TRBV11-3
j_gene: TRBJ2-7
d_gene: .
abundance: .
CDR3nt: TGTGCCAGCAGCTTAACCCTCCGTCCCTACGAGCAGTACTTC
CDR3aa: CASSLTLRPYEQYF

v_gene: TRBV27
j_gene: TRBJ2-1
d_gene: .
abundance: .
CDR3nt: TGTGCCAGCAGTCCGCCGCCATACAATGAGCAGTTCTTC
CDR3aa: CASSPPPYNEQFF

v_gene: TRBV5-1
j_gene: TRBJ2-7
d_gene: TRBD1
abundance: .
CDR3nt: TGCGCCAGCAAGACAGGGGAGAACGTAGGCTACGAGCAGTACTTC
CDR3aa: CASKTGENVGYEQYF

v_gene: TRBV6-2/TRBV6-3
j_gene: TRBJ2-5
d_gene: TRBD2
abundance: .
CDR3nt: TGTGCCAGCAGTTACGGTTTTAGCGGGAGTTTGAAGACCCAGTACTTC
CDR3aa: CASSYGFSGSLKTQYF

v_gene: TRBV4-3
j_gene: TRBJ2-6
d_gene: .
abundance: once
CDR3nt: TGCGCCAGCAGCCAGGCGGCGGTCCGCTCTGGGGCCAACGTCCTGACTTTC
CDR3aa: CASSQAAVRSGANVLTF

v_gene: TRBV7-9
j_gene: TRBJ2-7
d_gene: TRBD1
abundance: .
CDR3nt: TGTGCCAGCAGCTTTGCTGTGACAGGGTACGACGAGCAGTACTTC
CDR3aa: CASSFAVTGYDEQYF

v_gene: TRBV4-3
j_gene: TRBJ1-5
d_gene: .
abundance: .
CDR3nt: TGCGCCAGCAGCCAAGCAATAATCAATCAGCCCCAGCATTTT
CDR3aa: CASSQAIINQPQHF

v_gene: TRBV7-9
j_gene: TRBJ1-5
d_gene: .
abundance: .
CDR3nt: TGTGCCAGCAGCTGGAGAGAAAATCAGCCCCAGCATTTT
CDR3aa: CASSWRENQPQHF

v_gene: TRBV5-1
j_gene: TRBJ2-1
d_gene: TRBD2
abundance: .
CDR3nt: TGCGCCAGCAGCTTGGCCTTCACTAGCGGGAGATCGGATGAGCAGTTCTTC
CDR3aa: CASSLAFTSGRSDEQFF

v_gene: TRBV6-5
j_gene: TRBJ1-6
d_gene: .
abundance: .
CDR3nt: TGTGCCAGCAGTTACCGGACCCTCTCCGGTAATTCACCCCTCCACTTT
CDR3aa: CASSYRTLSGNSPLHF

v_gene: TRBV9
j_gene: TRBJ2-6
d_gene: .
abundance: once
CDR3nt: TGTGCCAGCAGCGAGACTAGGGGTGGGGCCAACGTCCTGACTTTC
CDR3aa: CASSETRGGANVLTF

v_gene: TRBV27
j_gene: TRBJ2-2
d_gene: .
abundance: .
CDR3nt: TGTGCCAGCAGTTCCCCAGGGGTAGACACCGGGGAGCTGTTTTTT
CDR3aa: CASSSPGVDTGELFF

v_gene: TRBV28
j_gene: TRBJ2-1
d_gene: .
abundance: .
CDR3nt: TGTGCCAGCAGTTTCTTGGATGGACGCGAGCAGTTCTTC
CDR3aa: CASSFLDGREQFF

v_gene: TRBV7-8
j_gene: TRBJ2-5
d_gene: .
abundance: once
CDR3nt: TGTGCCAGCAGCTTAGCGCCTGGCATAGAGACCCAGTACTTC
CDR3aa: CASSLAPGIETQYF

v_gene: TRBV7-9
j_gene: TRBJ2-6
d_gene: .
abundance: once
CDR3nt: TGTGCCAGCAGCTTGGAGGGACAACGTCCATTCTCTGGGGCCAACGTCCTGACTTTC
CDR3aa: CASSLEGQRPFSGANVLTF

v_gene: TRBV6-5
j_gene: TRBJ2-2
d_gene: TRBD1
abundance: .
CDR3nt: TGTGCCAGTACAGGGGACGACACCGGGGAGCTGTTTTTT
CDR3aa: CASTGDDTGELFF

v_gene: TRBV29-1
j_gene: TRBJ2-4
d_gene: .
abundance: .
CDR3nt: TGCAGCGTTGCAGGACGACTAGCCAAAAACATTCAGTACTTC
CDR3aa: CSVAGRLAKNIQYF

v_gene: TRBV7-2
j_gene: TRBJ2-1
d_gene: .
abundance: few
CDR3nt: TGTGCCAGCAGCTTCGGGGACGGGCGCTACAATGAGCAGTTCTTC
CDR3aa: CASSFGDGRYNEQFF

v_gene: TRBV19
j_gene: TRBJ1-1
d_gene: .
abundance: .
CDR3nt: TGTGCCAGTAGCAGCACACTGAACACTGAAGCTTTCTTT
CDR3aa: CASSSTLNTEAFF

v_gene: TRBV3-1/TRBV3-2
j_gene: TRBJ1-2
d_gene: .
abundance: .
CDR3nt: TGTGCCAGCAGCCAAGAAATCTGGACAGCACAAGGTGGCTACACCTTC
CDR3aa: CASSQEIWTAQGGYTF

v_gene: TRBV3-1/TRBV3-2
j_gene: TRBJ2-3
d_gene: .
abundance: .
CDR3nt: TGTGCCAGCAGCCCGTTAGCAACTATCGCCTCGAGCACAGATACGCAGTATTTT
CDR3aa: CASSPLATIASSTDTQYF

v_gene: TRBV27
j_gene: TRBJ2-7
d_gene: .
abundance: .
CDR3nt: TGTGCCAGCAGTTTGGCGCGGCAGTCTTGGTACGAGCAGTACTTC
CDR3aa: CASSLARQSWYEQYF

v_gene: TRBV6-5
j_gene: TRBJ1-6
d_gene: .
abundance: .
CDR3nt: TGTGCCAGCAGTGACTCGACAAGATATTCACCCCTCCACTTT
CDR3aa: CASSDSTRYSPLHF

v_gene: TRBV6-6
j_gene: TRBJ1-1
d_gene: .
abundance: .
CDR3nt: TGTGCCAGCAGTTACGGGCAGACTGAAGCTTTCTTT
CDR3aa: CASSYGQTEAFF

v_gene: TRBV20-1
j_gene: TRBJ1-2
d_gene: .
abundance: .
CDR3nt: TGTAGCCGGTATAACTATGGCTACACCTTC
CDR3aa: CSRYNYGYTF

v_gene: TRBV7-2
j_gene: TRBJ2-7
d_gene: .
abundance: .
CDR3nt: TGTGCCAGCAGCTCTGACGACAGTACCTACGAGCAGTACTTC
CDR3aa: CASSSDDSTYEQYF

v_gene: TRBV18
j_gene: TRBJ1-2
d_gene: .
abundance: .
CDR3nt: TGTGCCAGCTCAAGGGACAAGGACTATGGCTACACCTTC
CDR3aa: CASSRDKDYGYTF

v_gene: TRBV27
j_gene: TRBJ2-5
d_gene: TRBD2
abundance: .
CDR3nt: TGTGCCAGCAGCGTCGCGGGGGTAGAGACCCAGTACTTC
CDR3aa: CASSVAGVETQYF

v_gene: TRBV9
j_gene: TRBJ1-3
d_gene: .
abundance: .
CDR3nt: TGTGCCAGCAGCGTAGGAGAGACTGGAAACACCATATATTTT
CDR3aa: CASSVGETGNTIYF

v_gene: TRBV30
j_gene: TRBJ1-5
d_gene: .
abundance: .
CDR3nt: TGTGCCTGGATCAAGAGCAGGGCAAATCAGCCCCAGCATTTT
CDR3aa: CAWIKSRANQPQHF

v_gene: TRBV28
j_gene: TRBJ1-1
d_gene: .
abundance: .
CDR3nt: TGTGCCAGCACTTCTAACAGGGAGTGGGCAACTGAAGCTTTCTTT
CDR3aa: CASTSNREWATEAFF

v_gene: TRBV5-6
j_gene: TRBJ2-7
d_gene: .
abundance: .
CDR3nt: TGTGCCAGCAGCTTTGCGCGAGGTACCGAGCAGTACTTC
CDR3aa: CASSFARGTEQYF

v_gene: TRBV4-3
j_gene: TRBJ2-2
d_gene: .
abundance: .
CDR3nt: TGCGCCAGCAGCCCCTCCGGGACGCTGTACTCCGGGGAGCTGTTTTTT
CDR3aa: CASSPSGTLYSGELFF

v_gene: TRBV29-1
j_gene: TRBJ1-2
d_gene: .
abundance: .
CDR3nt: TGCAGCGTTGAAGCGGTAGGCTACACCTTC
CDR3aa: CSVEAVGYTF

v_gene: TRBV7-9
j_gene: TRBJ1-1
d_gene: .
abundance: .
CDR3nt: TGTGCCAGCAGCTTGTGGACAGCTGAAGCTTTCTTT
CDR3aa: CASSLWTAEAFF

v_gene: TRBV7-2
j_gene: TRBJ2-7
d_gene: TRBD2
abundance: .
CDR3nt: TGTGCCAGCAGCTTGGGTCCTAGCGGGAAGACCTACGAGCAGTACTTC
CDR3aa: CASSLGPSGKTYEQYF